What follows are 11 T cell receptor beta chains derived from one specimen sequenced in a study of shared clonotypes between healthy human individuals. The table came from immunoSEQ multiplex PCR; TCRdb's copy has only in-frame clones and leaves some out. The sample has roughly 650,000 clones, around 97% seen once; the top ten hold roughly 0.055%. Sample: naive CD4+ T cells sorted from blood. Subset defined: CD45RA+ positively selected. The receptors stem from a woman in her twenties or thirties in good health.

V usage is TRBV9 and J usage is TRBJ2-1, with a weak D call TRBD1 (5 bases). V was clipped by 0 bases and J by 4 bases, with 32 bases between them. CDR1 and CDR2 from the germline V gene are SGDLS and YYNGEE. The CDR3 sequence is 22 residues long. CDR3 region: CASSVVRVLGHPKPPLYNEQFF. Here the CDR3 DNA reads TGTGCCAGCAGCGTAGTTCGGGTGTTAGGACACCCAAAACCCCCTCTTTACAATGAGCAGTTCTTC.

V usage is TRBV18 and J usage is TRBJ2-6; maybe TRBD1 (6 bases). CDR1 KGHSH and CDR2 LQKENI come from the germline V gene. CDR3 size: 16 residues. V was clipped by 4 bases and J by 2 bases, with 12 bases between them. The CDR3 region is CASSLQGNTGANVLTF. DNA of the CDR3: TGTGCCAGCTCACTACAGGGTAACACTGGGGCCAACGTCCTGACTTTC.

The gene calls are TRBV27 and TRBJ2-7; 13 bases are shared with TRBD2. CDR1 is MNHEY and CDR2 is SMNVEV in the germline V gene (reference sequence). The junction had 9 bases not matched to a gene; V was cut back by 6 bases and J by 7 bases. The CDR3 extends over 15 amino acids. The CDR3: CASRRTLAGGREQYF. The CDR3 DNA is TGTGCCAGCAGACGCACACTAGCGGGAGGGCGGGAGCAGTACTTC.

This chain joins TRBV27 and TRBJ2-1, with TRBD1 matching over 7 bases. From germline, CDR1 is MNHEY and CDR2 SMNVEV (reference sequence). V shed 7 bases and J 0 bases; nucleotides not matched to a gene: 9. This CDR3 region has 16 residues. CDR3 bases: TGTGCCAGCACCACGGGACAGCCTTACTCCTACAATGAGCAGTTCTTC. Its protein product is CASTTGQPYSYNEQFF.

This chain joins TRBV28 and TRBJ2-3, with 8 nucleotides matching TRBD2. The CDR3 length is 16 residues. Germline CDR1 and CDR2: MDHEN and SYDVKM. V shed 5 bases and J 1 base; nucleotides not matched to a gene: 8. The CDR3 region is CASSPLAEGGTDTQYF. CDR3 DNA sequence: TGTGCCAGCAGTCCACTAGCGGAGGGGGGCACAGATACGCAGTATTTT.

The chain has TRBV29-1 and TRBJ1-4; D gene ambiguous. V was cut by 3 bases and J by 5 bases, with 10 bases left in between. The CDR3 is 13 amino acids. CDR1 is SQVTM and CDR2 is ANQGSEA in the germline V gene. CDR3 sequence: CSVENPLNEKLFF. In nucleotides, the CDR3 is TGCAGCGTTGAGAATCCTCTAAATGAAAAACTGTTTTTT.

This chain connects TRBV15 to TRBJ1-2; 8 positions agree with TRBD1. CDR3 length: 15 amino acids. Germline V gene lookup returns CDR1 LNHNV and CDR2 YYDKDF (reference sequence). V was pared by 8 bases and J by 6 bases, with 14 bases of the junction left unmatched. The CDR3 spells CATSSTGTGFNGYTF. CDR3 in DNA: TGTGCCACCTCTTCCACCGGGACAGGTTTTAATGGCTACACCTTC. The full variable domain, rest sourced from reference TRBV15 and TRBJ1-2, is DAMVIQNPRYQVTQFGKPVTLSCSQTLNHNVMYWYQQKSSQAPKLLFHYYDKDFNNEADTPDNFQSRRPNTSFCFLDIRSPGLGDTAMYLCATSSTGTGFNGYTFGSGTRLTVV.

The CDR3, as DNA: TGCGCCAGCAGCCTTTTGACTAGCGGGAGGGTTAATGAGCAGTTCTTC. This translates into CASSLLTSGRVNEQFF. The V gene is TRBV5-1, the J gene TRBJ2-1; 14 positions match TRBD2. Germline CDR1 reads SGHRS; CDR2 reads YFSETQ. The CDR3 has 16 amino acids. V was pared by 4 bases and J by 7 bases, with 7 bases of the junction left unmatched.

The chain links TRBV19 to TRBJ1-5, with D hard to call. The CDR3 length is 13 residues. Per germline, CDR1 LNHDA and CDR2 SQIVND (reference sequence). V lost 4 bases and J lost 9, with 13 bases in between. CDR3: CASSKAHTGPQHF. CDR3 nucleotide sequence: TGTGCCAGTAGTAAAGCCCATACCGGGCCCCAGCATTTT.

The rearrangement links TRBV5-1 to TRBJ2-3; TRBD1 aligns across 7 bases. The CDR3 has 15 amino acids. V trimming: 5 bases; J trimming: 2 bases; junction bases outside the gene matches: 8. The germline CDR1 and CDR2 sequences are SGHRS and YFSETQ. The CDR3 nucleotides are TGCGCCAGCAGACGGGACAGCATTTCCACAGATACGCAGTATTTT. It encodes CASRRDSISTDTQYF.

The V and J genes are TRBV19 and TRBJ2-2, with 8 nucleotides matching TRBD1. CDR1 and CDR2 from the germline V gene are LNHDA and SQIVND (reference sequence). The CDR3 runs 16 residues. The junction had 14 bases not matched to a gene; V was cut back by 8 bases and J by 6 bases. Written as DNA, the CDR3 is TGTGCCAGTCAGGGGGCTCGACAGGGATTCTCCGGGGAGCTGTTTTTT. Its protein product is CASQGARQGFSGELFF.